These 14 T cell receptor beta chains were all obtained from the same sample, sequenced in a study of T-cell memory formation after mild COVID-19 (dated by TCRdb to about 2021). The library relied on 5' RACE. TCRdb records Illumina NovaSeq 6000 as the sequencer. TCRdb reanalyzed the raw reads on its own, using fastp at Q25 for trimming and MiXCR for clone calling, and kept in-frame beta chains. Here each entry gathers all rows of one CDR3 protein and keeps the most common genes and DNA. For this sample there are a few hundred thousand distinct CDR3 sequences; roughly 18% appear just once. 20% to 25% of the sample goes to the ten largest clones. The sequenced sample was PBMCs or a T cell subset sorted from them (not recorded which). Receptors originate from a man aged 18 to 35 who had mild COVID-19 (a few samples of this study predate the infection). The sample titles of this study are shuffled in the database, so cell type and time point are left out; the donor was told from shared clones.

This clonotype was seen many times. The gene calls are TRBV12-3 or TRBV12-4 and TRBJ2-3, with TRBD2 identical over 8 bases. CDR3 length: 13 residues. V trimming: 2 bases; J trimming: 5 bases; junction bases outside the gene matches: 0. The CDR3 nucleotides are TGTGCCAGCAGTTTACTAGCGGGAGATACGCAGTATTTT. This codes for CASSLLAGDTQYF.

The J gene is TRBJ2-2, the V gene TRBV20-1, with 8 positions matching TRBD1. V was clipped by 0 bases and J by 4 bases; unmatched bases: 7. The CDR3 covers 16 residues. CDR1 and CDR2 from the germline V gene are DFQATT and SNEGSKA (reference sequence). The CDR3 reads CSARDLRTGSTGELFF. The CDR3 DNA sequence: TGCAGTGCTAGAGATCTCCGGACAGGGAGCACCGGGGAGCTGTTTTTT.

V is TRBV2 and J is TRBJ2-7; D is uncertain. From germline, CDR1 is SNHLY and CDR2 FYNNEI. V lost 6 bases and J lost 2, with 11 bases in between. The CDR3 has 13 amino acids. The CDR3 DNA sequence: TGTGCCAGCAGCCCCGGGTTACCCTACGAGCAGTACGTC. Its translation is CASSPGLPYEQYV.

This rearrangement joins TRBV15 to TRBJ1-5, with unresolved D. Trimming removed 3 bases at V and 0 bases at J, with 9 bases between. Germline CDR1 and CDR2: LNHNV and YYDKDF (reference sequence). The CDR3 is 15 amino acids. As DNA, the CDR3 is TGTGCCACCAGCAGGGGCAGCTATAGCAATCAGCCCCAGCATTTT. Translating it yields CATSRGSYSNQPQHF.

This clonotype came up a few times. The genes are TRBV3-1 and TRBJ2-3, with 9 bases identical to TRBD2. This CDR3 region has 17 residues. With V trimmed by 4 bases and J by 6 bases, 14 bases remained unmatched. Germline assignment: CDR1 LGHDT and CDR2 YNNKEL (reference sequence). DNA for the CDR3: TGTGCCAGCAGCCGTATTCCTGGCGGGGGGGCCTCGGATACGCAGTATTTT. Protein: CASSRIPGGGASDTQYF.

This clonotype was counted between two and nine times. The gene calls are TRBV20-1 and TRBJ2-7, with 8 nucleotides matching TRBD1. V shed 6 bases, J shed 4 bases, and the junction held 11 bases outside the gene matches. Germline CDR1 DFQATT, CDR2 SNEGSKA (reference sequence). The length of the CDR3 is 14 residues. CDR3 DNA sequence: TGCAGTGCAAAAGGACAGGGATCCCCTTACGAGCAGTACGTC. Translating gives CSAKGQGSPYEQYV.

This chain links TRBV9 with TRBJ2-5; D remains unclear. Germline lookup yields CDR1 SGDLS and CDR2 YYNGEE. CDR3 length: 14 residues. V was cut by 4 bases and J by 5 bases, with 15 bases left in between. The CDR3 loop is CASSPFRSGETQYF. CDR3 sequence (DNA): TGTGCCAGCAGCCCGTTCCGGTCCGGGGAGACCCAGTACTTC.

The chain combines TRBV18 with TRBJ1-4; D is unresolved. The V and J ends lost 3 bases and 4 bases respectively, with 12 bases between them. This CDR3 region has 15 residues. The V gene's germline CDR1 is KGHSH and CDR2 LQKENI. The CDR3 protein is CASSPQGKGNEKLFF. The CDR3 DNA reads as TGTGCCAGCTCACCGCAAGGAAAGGGTAATGAAAAACTGTTTTTT.

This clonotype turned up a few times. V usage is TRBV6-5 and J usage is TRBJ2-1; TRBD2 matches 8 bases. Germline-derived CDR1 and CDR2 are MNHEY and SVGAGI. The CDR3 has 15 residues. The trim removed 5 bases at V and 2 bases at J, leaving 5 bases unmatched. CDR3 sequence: CASSGVAGTYNEQFF. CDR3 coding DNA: TGTGCCAGCAGTGGGGTAGCGGGGACCTACAATGAGCAGTTCTTC.

CDR3 in DNA: TGTGCCAGCAGACCCGACAGGTTCCCAACTGAAGCTTTCTTT. As protein: CASRPDRFPTEAFF. The genes are TRBV7-8 and TRBJ1-1; D may be TRBD1 (6 bases). Germline CDR1 is SGHVS and CDR2 is FQNEAQ. The CDR3 is 14 amino acids. Trimming removed 6 bases at V and 5 bases at J, with 16 bases between.

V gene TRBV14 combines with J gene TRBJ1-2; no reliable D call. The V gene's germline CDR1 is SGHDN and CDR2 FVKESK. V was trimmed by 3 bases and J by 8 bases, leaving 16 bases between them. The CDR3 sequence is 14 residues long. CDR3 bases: TGTGCCAGCAGCCATCGGCCGAATCCAGAAGGCTACACCTTC. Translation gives CASSHRPNPEGYTF.

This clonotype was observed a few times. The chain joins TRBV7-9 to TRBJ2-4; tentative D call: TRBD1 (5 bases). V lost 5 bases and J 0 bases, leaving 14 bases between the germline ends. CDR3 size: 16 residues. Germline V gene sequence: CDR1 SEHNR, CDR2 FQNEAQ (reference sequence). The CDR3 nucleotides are TGTGCCAGCAGCCACCGGATGGGGCTAGCCAAAAACATTCAGTACTTC. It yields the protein CASSHRMGLAKNIQYF.

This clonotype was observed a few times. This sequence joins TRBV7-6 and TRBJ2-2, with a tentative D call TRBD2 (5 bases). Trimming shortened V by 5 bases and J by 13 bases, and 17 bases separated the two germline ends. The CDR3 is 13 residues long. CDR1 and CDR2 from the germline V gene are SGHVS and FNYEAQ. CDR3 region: CASSQTDPGGLFF. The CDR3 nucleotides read TGTGCCAGCAGCCAAACTGACCCAGGAGGGCTGTTTTTT.

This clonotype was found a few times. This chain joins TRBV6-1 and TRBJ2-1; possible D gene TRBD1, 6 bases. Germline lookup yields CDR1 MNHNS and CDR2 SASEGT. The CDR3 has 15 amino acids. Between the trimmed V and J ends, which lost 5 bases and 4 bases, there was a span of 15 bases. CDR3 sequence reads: CASSTDRLRYNEQFF. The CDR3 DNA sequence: TGTGCCAGCAGTACCGACAGGCTACGGTACAATGAGCAGTTCTTC.